This entry features one TCR beta chain sequence. As yet, its antigen is unknown. Just one base apart from a much larger clone, this may be a read error. CDR3 and TCR beta VDJ profiling relied on a genomic DNA template. MiXCR, run by TCRdb on the reads, gives a single entry per CDR3 protein. The sample lists more than 250,000 distinct CDR3 sequences, roughly half occurring once. This sample was taken from a study of CD8+CD57+ T cells in acquired aplastic anemia. Study summary: Yields of DNA that came from sorted CD4+ and CD8+ cells averaged roughly 3.3 ug.

Overall study findings and caveats: Researchers reported that CD8+ Simpson's diversity was not significantly different in patients versus controls. Patients and controls shared fewer than 30 CD8+ CDR3 sequences.

The sample was sorted CD4+, CD8+, or CD8+CD57+ T cells (not recorded which) from PBMCs. This TCR derives from a human donor with severe aplastic anemia or a healthy control (not recorded which).

CDR3 coding DNA: TGTGCCAGCGGTTACTCTTTCCGAAGACAAGAGACCCAGTACTTC. Protein: CASGYSFRRQETQYF. The genes are TRBV6-5 and TRBJ2-5; D gene ambiguous. Germline lookup yields CDR1 MNHEY and CDR2 SVGAGI. There are 15 residues in the CDR3.